Following are 4 T cell receptor beta chains from one sample sequenced in a study of OX40 agonist ivuxolimab in advanced cancers. Library method: the immunoSEQ multiplex PCR assay. In TCRdb, the immuneACCESS table is reduced to in-frame sequences with V and J assigned. These tables do not hold every clone; where another copy was compared, an unresolved V gene accounts for under half, and the others remain unexplained. The sample contains fewer than 90,000 clones, about 93% of them found a single time. The ten largest clones take up about 6.4% of the sample. Sample: CD4+ or CD8+ T cells sorted from blood, taken in a trial of the OX40 agonist ivuxolimab. These receptors originate from an adult with an advanced solid tumor such as melanoma, head and neck, liver or kidney cancer.

CDR3 amino acids: CSVERRGVGETQYF. The DNA of the CDR3 is TGCAGCGTTGAAAGGCGAGGCGTTGGGGAGACCCAGTACTTC. V usage is TRBV29-1 and J usage is TRBJ2-5; no definite D call. This CDR3 is built from 14 residues. With 2 bases removed from V and 5 bases from J, the gap between germline ends came to 15 bases. Per the germline V gene, CDR1 is SQVTM and CDR2 is ANQGSEA.

The genes are TRBV29-1 and TRBJ1-2; D is unclear. This CDR3 is 13 amino acids long. The germline V gene has CDR1 SQVTM and CDR2 ANQGSEA. V gave up 3 bases and J gave up 2 bases, with 10 bases separating them. The CDR3 sequence is CSVDLRKNYGYTF. The CDR3 coding sequence is TGCAGCGTTGACCTCCGGAAGAACTATGGCTACACCTTC.

This rearrangement joins TRBV2 to TRBJ1-2, with 7 nucleotides matching TRBD1. Germline CDR1 reads SNHLY; CDR2 reads FYNNEI. The CDR3 extends over 13 amino acids. Unmatched junction bases numbered 7, after V lost 8 bases and J lost 4 bases. CDR3 amino acids: CASGAGGVYGYTF. In DNA, the CDR3 is TGTGCCAGCGGGGCAGGGGGAGTCTATGGCTACACCTTC.

This chain links TRBV7-2 with TRBJ1-5, with TRBD1 matching over 7 bases. The J segment lost 5 bases and the V segment lost 5 bases, leaving 3 bases of the junction unmatched. The CDR3 runs to 13 residues. In germline, CDR1 is SGHTA, CDR2 FQGNSA. CDR3 in amino acids: CASSTQGHQPQHF. In DNA form, the CDR3 reads TGTGCCAGCAGCACACAGGGGCATCAGCCCCAGCATTTT.